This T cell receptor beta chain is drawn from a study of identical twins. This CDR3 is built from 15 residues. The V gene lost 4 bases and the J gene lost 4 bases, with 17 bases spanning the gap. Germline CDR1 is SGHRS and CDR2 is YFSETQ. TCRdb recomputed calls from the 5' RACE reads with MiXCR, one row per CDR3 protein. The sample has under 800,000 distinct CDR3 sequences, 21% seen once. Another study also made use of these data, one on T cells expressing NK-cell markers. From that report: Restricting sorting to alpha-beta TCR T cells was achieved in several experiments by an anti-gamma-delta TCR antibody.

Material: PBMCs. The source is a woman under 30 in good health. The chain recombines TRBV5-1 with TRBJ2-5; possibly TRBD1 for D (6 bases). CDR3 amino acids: CASSPFTGWAETQYF. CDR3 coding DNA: TGCGCCAGCAGCCCCTTTACAGGGTGGGCAGAGACCCAGTACTTC.